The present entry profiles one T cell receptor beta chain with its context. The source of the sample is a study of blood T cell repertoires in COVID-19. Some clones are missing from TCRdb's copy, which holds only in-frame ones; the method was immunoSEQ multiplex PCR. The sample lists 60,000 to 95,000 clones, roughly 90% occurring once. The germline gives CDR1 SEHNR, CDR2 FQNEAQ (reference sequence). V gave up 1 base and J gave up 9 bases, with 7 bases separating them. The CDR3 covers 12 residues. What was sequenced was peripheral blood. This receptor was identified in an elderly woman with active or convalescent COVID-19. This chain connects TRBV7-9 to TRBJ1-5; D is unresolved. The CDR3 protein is CASSLEGGPQHF. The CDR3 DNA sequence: TGTGCCAGCAGCTTAGAAGGAGGGCCCCAGCATTTT.